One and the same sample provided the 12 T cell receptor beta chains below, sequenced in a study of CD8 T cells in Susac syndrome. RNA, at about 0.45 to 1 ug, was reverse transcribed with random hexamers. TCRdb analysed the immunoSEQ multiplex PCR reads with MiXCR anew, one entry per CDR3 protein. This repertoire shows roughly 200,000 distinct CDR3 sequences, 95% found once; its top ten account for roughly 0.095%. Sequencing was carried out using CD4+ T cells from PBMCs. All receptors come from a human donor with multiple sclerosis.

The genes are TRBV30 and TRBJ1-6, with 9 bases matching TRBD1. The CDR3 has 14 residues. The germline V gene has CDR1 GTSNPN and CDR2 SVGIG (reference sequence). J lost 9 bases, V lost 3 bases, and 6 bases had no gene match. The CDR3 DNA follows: TGTGCCTGGAGATCACAGGGGGCAGGTTCACCCCTCCACTTT. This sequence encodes CAWRSQGAGSPLHF.

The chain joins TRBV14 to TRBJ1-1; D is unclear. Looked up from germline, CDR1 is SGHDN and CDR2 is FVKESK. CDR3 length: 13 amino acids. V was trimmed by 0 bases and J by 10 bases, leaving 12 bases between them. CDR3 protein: CASSQDLGFGAFF. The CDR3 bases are TGTGCCAGCAGCCAAGATCTTGGTTTCGGAGCTTTCTTT.

CDR3 nucleotides: TGTGCCGCCGGCCACCCCTACAATGAGCAGTTCTTC. It yields the protein CAAGHPYNEQFF. The chain has TRBV15 and TRBJ2-1; no clear D. The CDR3 is 12 residues long. V shed 11 bases and J shed 2 bases, with 10 bases lying between them. Germline CDR1 and CDR2: LNHNV and YYDKDF (reference sequence).

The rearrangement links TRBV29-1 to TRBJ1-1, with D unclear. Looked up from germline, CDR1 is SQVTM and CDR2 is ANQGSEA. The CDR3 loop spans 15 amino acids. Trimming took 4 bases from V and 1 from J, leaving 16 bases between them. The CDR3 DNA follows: TGCAGCGTTGGGGAAATCAAAGGGCGGAACACTGAAGCTTTCTTT. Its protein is CSVGEIKGRNTEAFF.

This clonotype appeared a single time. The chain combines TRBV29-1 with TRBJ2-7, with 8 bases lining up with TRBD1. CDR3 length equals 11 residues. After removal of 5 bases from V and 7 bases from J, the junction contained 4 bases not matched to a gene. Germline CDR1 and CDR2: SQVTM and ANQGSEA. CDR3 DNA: TGCAGCGTTCGGTGGGACAGGGAGCAGTACTTC. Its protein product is CSVRWDREQYF.

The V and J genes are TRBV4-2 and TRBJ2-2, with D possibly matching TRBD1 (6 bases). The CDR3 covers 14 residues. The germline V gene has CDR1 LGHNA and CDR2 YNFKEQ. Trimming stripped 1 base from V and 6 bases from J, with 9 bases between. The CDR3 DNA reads TGTGCCAGCAGCCAAGTACAGGGTCCCGGGGAGCTGTTTTTT. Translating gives CASSQVQGPGELFF.

DNA for the CDR3: TGTGCCAGCAGCGTGGGCGGGGGGGCCTTAGATACGCAGTATTTT. It yields the protein CASSVGGGALDTQYF. This chain joins TRBV9 and TRBJ2-3; 9 nucleotides align to TRBD2. Germline lookup yields CDR1 SGDLS and CDR2 YYNGEE. This CDR3 has 15 amino acids. Losses at the gene ends were 2 bases for V and 5 bases for J; bases not matched to a gene: 6.

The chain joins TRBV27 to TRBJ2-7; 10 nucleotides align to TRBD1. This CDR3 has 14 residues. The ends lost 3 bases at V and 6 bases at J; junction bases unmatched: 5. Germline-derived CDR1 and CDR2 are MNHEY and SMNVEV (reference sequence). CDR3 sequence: CASSFRDRGTEQYF. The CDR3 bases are TGTGCCAGCAGTTTCCGGGACAGGGGTACCGAGCAGTACTTC.

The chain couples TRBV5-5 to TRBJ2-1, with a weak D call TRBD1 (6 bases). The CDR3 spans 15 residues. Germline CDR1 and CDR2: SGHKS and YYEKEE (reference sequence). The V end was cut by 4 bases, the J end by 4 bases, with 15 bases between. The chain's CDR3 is CASSARDIKYNEQFF. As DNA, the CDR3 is TGTGCCAGCAGCGCCCGGGACATAAAATACAATGAGCAGTTCTTC.

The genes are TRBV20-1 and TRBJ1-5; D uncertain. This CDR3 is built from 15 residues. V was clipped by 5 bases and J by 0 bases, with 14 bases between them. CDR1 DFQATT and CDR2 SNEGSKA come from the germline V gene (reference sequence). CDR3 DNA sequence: TGCAGTGCTTCCCTCGCGGGATATAGCAATCAGCCCCAGCATTTT. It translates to CSASLAGYSNQPQHF.

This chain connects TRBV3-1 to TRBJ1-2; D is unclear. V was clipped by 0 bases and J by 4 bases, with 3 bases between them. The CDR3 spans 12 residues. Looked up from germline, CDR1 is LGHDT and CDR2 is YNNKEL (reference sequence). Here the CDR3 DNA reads TGTGCCAGCAGCCAAGAAGGCTATGGCTACACCTTC. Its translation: CASSQEGYGYTF. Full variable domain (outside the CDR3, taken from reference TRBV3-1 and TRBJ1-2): DTAVSQTPKYLVTQMGNDKSIKCEQNLGHDTMYWYKQDSKKFLKIMFSYNNKELIINETVPNRFSPKSPDKAHLNLHINSLELGDSAVYFCASSQEGYGYTFGSGTRLTVV.

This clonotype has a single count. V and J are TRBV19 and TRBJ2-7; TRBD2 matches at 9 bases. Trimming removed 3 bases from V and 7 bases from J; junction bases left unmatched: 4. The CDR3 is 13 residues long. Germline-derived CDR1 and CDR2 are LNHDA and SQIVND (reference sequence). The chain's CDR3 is CASSIGLAGEQYF. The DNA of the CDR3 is TGTGCCAGTAGTATCGGCCTAGCGGGGGAGCAGTACTTC.